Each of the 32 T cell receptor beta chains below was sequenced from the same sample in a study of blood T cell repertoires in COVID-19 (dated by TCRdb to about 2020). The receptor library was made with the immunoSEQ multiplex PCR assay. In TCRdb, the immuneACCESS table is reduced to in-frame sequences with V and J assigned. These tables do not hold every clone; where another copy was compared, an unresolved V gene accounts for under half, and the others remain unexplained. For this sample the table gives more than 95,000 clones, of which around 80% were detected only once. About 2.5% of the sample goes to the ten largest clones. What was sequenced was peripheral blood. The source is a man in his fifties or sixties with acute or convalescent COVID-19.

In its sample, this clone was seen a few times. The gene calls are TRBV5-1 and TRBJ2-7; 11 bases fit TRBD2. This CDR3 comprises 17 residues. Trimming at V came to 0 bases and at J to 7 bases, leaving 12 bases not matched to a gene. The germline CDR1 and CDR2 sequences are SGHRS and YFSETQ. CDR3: CASSLDSSGRPLREQYF. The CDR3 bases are TGCGCCAGCAGCTTGGATTCTAGCGGGAGGCCCCTTCGGGAGCAGTACTTC.

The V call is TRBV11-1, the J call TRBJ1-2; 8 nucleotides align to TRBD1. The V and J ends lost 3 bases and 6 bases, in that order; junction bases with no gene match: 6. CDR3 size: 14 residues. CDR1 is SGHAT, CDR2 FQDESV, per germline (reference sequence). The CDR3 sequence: CASSFNRGRDGYTF. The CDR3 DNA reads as TGTGCCAGCAGCTTCAACAGGGGGAGGGATGGCTACACCTTC.

CDR3 nucleotide sequence: TGTGCCAGCAGCACCGGGACTAGAGAGACCCAGTACTTC. Translated, it gives CASSTGTRETQYF. The gene calls are TRBV2 and TRBJ2-5; 8 nucleotides match TRBD2. The CDR3 length is 13 residues. The ends lost 6 bases at V and 4 bases at J; junction bases unmatched: 4. Germline V gives CDR1 SNHLY, CDR2 FYNNEI.

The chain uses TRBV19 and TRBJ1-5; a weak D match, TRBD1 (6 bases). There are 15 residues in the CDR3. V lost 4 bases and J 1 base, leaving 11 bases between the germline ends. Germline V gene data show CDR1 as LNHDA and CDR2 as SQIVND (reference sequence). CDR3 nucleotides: TGTGCCAGTAGTACTACAGGGTTGAGCAATCAGCCCCAGCATTTT. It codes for CASSTTGLSNQPQHF.

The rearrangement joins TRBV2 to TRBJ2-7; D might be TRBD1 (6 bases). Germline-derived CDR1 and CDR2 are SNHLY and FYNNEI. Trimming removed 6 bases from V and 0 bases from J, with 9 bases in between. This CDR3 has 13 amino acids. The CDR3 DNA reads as TGTGCCAGCAGGGACAGCAACTCCTACGAGCAGTACTTC. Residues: CASRDSNSYEQYF.

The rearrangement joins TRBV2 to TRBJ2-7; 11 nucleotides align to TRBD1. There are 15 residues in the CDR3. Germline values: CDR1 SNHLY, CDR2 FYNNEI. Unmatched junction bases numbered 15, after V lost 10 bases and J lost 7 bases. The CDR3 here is CAIPLAGTGGGEQYF. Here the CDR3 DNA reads TGTGCCATCCCTCTCGCCGGGACAGGGGGTGGGGAGCAGTACTTC.

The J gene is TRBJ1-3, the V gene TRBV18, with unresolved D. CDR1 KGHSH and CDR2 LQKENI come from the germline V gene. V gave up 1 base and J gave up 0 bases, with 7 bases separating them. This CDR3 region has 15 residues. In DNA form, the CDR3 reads TGTGCCAGCTCACCACTAACAGCCTCTGGAAACACCATATATTTT. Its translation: CASSPLTASGNTIYF.

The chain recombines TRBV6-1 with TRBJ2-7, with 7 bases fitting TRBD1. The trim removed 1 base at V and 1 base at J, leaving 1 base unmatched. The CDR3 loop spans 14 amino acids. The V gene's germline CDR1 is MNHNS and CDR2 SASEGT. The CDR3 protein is CASSEDRGSYEQYF. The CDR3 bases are TGTGCCAGCAGTGAAGACAGGGGTTCCTACGAGCAGTACTTC.

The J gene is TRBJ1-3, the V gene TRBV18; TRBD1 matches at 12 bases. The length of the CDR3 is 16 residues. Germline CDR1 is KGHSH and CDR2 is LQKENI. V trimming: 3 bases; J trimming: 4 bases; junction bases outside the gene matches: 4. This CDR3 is CASSPGTGGYGNTIYF. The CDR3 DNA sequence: TGTGCCAGCTCACCGGGGACAGGGGGCTACGGAAACACCATATATTTT. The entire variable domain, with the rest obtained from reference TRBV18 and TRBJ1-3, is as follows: NAGVMQNPRHLVRRRGQEARLRCSPMKGHSHVYWYRQLPEEGLKFMVYLQKENIIDESGMPKERFSAEFPKEGPSILRIQQVVRGDSAAYFCASSPGTGGYGNTIYFGEGSWLTVV.

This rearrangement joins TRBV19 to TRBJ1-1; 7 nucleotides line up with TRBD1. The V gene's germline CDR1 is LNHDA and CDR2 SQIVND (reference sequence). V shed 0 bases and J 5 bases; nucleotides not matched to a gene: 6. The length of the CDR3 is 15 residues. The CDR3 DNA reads TGTGCCAGTAGTATAGAAGGGGACAGTAGGACTGAAGCTTTCTTT. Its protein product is CASSIEGDSRTEAFF.

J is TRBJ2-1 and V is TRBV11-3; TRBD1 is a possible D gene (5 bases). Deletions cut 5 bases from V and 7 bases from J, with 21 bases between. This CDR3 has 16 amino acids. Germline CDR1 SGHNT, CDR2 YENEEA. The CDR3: CASSRREGEVTNEQFF. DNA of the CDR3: TGTGCCAGCAGCCGCAGGGAAGGTGAAGTAACAAATGAGCAGTTCTTC.

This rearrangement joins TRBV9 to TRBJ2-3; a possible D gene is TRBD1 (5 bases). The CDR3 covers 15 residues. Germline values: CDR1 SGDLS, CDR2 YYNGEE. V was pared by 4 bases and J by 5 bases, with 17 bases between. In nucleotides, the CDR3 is TGTGCCAGCAGCCGGAGACAGAATCCTCGAGATACGCAGTATTTT. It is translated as CASSRRQNPRDTQYF.

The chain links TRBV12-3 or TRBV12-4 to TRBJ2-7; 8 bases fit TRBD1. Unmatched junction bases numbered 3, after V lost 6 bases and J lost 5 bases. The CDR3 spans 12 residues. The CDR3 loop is CASRQQGDEQYF. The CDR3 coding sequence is TGTGCCAGCAGACAACAGGGGGACGAGCAGTACTTC.

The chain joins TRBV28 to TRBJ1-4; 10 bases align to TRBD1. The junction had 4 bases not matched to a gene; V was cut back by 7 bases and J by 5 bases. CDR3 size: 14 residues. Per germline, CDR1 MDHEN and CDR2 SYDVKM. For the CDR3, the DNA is TGTGCCAGCAAAATGGACAGGGGGAATGAAAAACTGTTTTTT. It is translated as CASKMDRGNEKLFF. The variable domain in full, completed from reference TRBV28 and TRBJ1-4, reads DVKVTQSSRYLVKRTGEKVFLECVQDMDHENMFWYRQDPGLGLRLIYFSYDVKMKEKGDIPEGYSVSREKKERFSLILESASTNQTSMYLCASKMDRGNEKLFFGSGTQLSVL.

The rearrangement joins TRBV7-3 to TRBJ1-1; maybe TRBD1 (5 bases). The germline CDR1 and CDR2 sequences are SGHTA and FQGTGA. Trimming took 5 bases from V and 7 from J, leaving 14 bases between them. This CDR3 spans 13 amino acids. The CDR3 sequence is CASSRGPQVEAFF. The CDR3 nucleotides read TGTGCCAGCAGCAGGGGTCCGCAGGTTGAAGCTTTCTTT.

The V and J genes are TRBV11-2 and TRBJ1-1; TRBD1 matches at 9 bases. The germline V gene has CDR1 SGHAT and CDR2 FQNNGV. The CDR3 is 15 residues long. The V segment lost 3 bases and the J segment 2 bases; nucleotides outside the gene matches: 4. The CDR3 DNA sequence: TGTGCCAGCAGCTTCCGACAGGGGGGTAACACTGAAGCTTTCTTT. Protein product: CASSFRQGGNTEAFF.

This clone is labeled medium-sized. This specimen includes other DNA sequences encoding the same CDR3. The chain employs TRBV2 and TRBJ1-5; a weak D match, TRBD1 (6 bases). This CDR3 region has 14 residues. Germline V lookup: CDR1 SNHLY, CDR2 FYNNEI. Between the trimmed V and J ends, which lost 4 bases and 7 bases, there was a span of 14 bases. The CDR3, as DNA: TGTGCCAGCAGTGGATCCAGGGGAGGGCAGCCCCAGCATTTT. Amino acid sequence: CASSGSRGGQPQHF.

The CDR3 loop is CASSDSFNQPQHF. The CDR3 coding sequence is TGTGCCAGCTCCGACAGTTTCAATCAGCCCCAGCATTTT. The chain carries TRBV18 and TRBJ1-5; perhaps TRBD1 as D (5 bases). Germline CDR1 KGHSH, CDR2 LQKENI. Trimming cost V 6 bases and J 3 bases, with 9 bases left between them. The CDR3 is 13 amino acids.

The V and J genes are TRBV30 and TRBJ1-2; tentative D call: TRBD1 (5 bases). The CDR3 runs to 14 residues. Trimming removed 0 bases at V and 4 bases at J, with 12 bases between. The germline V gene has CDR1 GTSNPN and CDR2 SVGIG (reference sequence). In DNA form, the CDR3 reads TGTGCCTGGAGTGTACGCTGGGGCCTCTATGGCTACACCTTC. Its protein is CAWSVRWGLYGYTF.

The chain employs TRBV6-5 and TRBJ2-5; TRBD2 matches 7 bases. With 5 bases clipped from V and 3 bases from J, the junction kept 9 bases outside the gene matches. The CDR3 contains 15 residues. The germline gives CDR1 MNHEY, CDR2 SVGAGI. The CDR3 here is CASSKIPAGEETQYF. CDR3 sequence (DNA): TGTGCCAGCAGTAAGATCCCGGCGGGAGAAGAGACCCAGTACTTC.

CDR3 sequence (DNA): TGTGCCAGCAGTTACCTAGCGGGAGTGAATGAGCAGTTCTTC. Protein product: CASSYLAGVNEQFF. The chain couples TRBV6-6 to TRBJ2-1, with 10 bases aligning to TRBD2. The germline gives CDR1 MNHNY, CDR2 SVGAGI (reference sequence). J lost 7 bases, V lost 2 bases, and 2 bases had no gene match. This CDR3 is built from 14 residues.

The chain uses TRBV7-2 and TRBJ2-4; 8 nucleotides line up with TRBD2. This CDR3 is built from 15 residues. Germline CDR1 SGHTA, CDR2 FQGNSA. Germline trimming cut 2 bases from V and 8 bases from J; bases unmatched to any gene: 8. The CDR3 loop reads CASSLMAGGRDIQYF. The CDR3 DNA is TGTGCCAGCAGCTTAATGGCGGGGGGAAGGGACATTCAGTACTTC.

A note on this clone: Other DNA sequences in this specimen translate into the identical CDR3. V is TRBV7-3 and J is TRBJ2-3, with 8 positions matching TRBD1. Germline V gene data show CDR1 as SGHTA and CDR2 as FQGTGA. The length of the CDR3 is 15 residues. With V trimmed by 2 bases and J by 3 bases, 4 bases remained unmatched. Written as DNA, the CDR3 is TGTGCCAGCAGCTTAGACAGGGGCCTTACAGATACGCAGTATTTT. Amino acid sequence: CASSLDRGLTDTQYF.

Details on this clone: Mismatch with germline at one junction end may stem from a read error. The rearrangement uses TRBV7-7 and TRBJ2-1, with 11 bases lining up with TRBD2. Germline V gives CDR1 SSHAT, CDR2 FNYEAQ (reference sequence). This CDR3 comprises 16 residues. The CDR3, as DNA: TGTGCTAGCAGCCCCCTGGGACTAGCGGTGGACAATGAGCAGTTCTTC. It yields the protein CASSPLGLAVDNEQFF.

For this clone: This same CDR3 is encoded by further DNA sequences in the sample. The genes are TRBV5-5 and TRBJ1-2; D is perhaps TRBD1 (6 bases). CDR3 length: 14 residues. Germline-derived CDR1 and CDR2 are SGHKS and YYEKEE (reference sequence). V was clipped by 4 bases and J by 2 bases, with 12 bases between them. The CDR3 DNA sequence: TGTGCCAGCAGCACGGGACAAGCAAACTATGGCTACACCTTC. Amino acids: CASSTGQANYGYTF.

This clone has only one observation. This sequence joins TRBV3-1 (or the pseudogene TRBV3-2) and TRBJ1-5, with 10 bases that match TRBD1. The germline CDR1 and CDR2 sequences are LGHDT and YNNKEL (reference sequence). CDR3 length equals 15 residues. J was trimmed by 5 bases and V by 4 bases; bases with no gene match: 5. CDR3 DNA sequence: TGTGCCAGCAGCCTGGGACAGGGGATTGATCAGCCCCAGCATTTT. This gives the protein CASSLGQGIDQPQHF.

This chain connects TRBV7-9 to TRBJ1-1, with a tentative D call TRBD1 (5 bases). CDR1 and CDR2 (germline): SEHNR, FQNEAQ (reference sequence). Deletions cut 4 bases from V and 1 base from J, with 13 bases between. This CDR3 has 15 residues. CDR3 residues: CASSSPGRGNTEAFF. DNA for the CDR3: TGTGCCAGCAGCTCCCCTGGGAGGGGGAACACTGAAGCTTTCTTT.

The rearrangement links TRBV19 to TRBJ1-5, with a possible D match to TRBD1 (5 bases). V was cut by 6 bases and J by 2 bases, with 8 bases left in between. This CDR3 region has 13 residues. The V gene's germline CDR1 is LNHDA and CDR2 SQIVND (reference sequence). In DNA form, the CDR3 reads TGTGCCAGTAGGCGGGACGGCAATCAGCCCCAGCATTTT. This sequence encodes CASRRDGNQPQHF. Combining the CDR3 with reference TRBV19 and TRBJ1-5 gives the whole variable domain DGGITQSPKYLFRKEGQNVTLSCEQNLNHDAMYWYRQDPGQGLRLIYYSQIVNDFQKGDIAEGYSVSREKKESFPLTVTSAQKNPTAFYLCASRRDGNQPQHFGDGTRLSIL.

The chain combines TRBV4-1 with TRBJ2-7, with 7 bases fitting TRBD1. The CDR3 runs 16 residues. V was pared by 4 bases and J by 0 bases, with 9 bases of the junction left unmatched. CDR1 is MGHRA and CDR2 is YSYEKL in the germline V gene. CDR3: CASSPGTGASSYEQYF. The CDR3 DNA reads TGCGCCAGCAGCCCAGGTACAGGGGCGAGCTCCTACGAGCAGTACTTC.

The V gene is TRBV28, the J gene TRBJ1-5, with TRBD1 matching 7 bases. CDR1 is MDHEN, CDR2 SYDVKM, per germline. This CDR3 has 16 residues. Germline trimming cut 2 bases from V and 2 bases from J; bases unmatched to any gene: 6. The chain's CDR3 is CASSLNPDRGNQPQHF. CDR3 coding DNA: TGTGCCAGCAGTTTAAATCCCGACAGGGGCAATCAGCCCCAGCATTTT.

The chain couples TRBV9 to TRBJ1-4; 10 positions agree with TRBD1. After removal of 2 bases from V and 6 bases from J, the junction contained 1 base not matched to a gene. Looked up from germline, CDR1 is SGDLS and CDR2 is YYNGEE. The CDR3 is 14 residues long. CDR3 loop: CASSVGTGDEKLFF. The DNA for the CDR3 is TGTGCCAGCAGCGTCGGGACAGGGGATGAAAAACTGTTTTTT.

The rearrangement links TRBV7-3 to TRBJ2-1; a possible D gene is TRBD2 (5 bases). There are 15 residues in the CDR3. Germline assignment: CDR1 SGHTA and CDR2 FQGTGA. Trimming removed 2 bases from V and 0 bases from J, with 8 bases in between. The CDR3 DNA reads TGTGCCAGCAGCTTATCCCGGGACTCCTACAATGAGCAGTTCTTC. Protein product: CASSLSRDSYNEQFF.